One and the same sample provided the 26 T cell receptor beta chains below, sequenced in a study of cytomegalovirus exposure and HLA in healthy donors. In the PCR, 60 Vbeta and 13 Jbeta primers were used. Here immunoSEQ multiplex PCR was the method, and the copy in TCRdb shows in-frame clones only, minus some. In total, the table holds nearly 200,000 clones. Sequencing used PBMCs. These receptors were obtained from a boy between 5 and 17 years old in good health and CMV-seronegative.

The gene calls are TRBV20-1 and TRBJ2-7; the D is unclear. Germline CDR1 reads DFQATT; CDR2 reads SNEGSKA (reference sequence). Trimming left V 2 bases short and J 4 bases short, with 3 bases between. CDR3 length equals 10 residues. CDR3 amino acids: CSARPYEQYF. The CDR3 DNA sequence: TGCAGTGCTAGACCTTACGAGCAGTACTTC.

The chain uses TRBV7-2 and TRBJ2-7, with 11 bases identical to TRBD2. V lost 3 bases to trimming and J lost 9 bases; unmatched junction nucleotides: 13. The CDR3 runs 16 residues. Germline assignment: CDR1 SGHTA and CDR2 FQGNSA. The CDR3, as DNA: TGTGCCAGCAGCTTCCTCCTAGCGGGGGGCGCGGGGGGGCAGTACTTC. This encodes CASSFLLAGGAGGQYF.

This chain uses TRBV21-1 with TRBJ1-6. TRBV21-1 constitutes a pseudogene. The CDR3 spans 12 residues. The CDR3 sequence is CASSICYSPLHF. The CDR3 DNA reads TGTGCCAGCAGCATCTGTTATTCACCCCTCCACTTT.

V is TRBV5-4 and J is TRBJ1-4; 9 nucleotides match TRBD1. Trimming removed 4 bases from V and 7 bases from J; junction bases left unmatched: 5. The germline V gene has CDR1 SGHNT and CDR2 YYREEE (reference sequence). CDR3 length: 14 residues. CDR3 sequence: CASSRGQGLEKLFF. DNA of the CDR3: TGTGCCAGCAGCCGGGGACAGGGACTTGAAAAACTGTTTTTT.

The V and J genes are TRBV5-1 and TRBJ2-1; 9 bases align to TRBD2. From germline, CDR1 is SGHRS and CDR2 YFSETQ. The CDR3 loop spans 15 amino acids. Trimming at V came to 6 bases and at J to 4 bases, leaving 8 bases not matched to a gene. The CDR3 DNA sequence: TGCGCCAGCAACCCAATAGCGGGGGCATACAATGAGCAGTTCTTC. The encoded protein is CASNPIAGAYNEQFF.

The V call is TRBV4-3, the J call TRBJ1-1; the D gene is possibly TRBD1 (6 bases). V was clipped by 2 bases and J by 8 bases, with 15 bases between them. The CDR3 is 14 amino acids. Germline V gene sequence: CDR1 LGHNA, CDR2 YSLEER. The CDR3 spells CASSQTTGIGEAFF. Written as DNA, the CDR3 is TGCGCCAGCAGCCAAACCACAGGGATCGGAGAAGCTTTCTTT.

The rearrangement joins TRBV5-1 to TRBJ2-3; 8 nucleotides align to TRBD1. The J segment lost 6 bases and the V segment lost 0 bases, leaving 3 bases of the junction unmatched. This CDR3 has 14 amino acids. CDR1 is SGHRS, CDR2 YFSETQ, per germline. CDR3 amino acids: CASSLGTGLDTQYF. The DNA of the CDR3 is TGCGCCAGCAGCTTGGGGACAGGGCTGGATACGCAGTATTTT.

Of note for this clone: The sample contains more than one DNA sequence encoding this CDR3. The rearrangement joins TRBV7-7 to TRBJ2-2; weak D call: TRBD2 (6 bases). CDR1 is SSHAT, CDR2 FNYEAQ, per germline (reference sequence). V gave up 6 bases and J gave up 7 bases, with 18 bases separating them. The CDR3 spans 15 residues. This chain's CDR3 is CASSPGARGSGELFF. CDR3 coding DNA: TGTGCCAGCAGTCCCGGGGCGCGGGGCAGCGGGGAGCTGTTTTTT.

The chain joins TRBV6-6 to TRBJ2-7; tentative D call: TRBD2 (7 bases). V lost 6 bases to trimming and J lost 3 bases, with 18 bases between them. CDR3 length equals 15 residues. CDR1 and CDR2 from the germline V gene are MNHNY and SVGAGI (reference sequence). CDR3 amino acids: CASRVLGGGLYEQYF. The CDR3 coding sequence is TGTGCCAGCAGAGTCTTAGGGGGGGGACTCTACGAGCAGTACTTC.

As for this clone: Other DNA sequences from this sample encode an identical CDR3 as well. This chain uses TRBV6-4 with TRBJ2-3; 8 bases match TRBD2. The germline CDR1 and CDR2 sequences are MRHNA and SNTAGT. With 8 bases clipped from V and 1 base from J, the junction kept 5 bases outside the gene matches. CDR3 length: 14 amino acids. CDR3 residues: CASSSGGGTDTQYF. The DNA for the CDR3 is TGTGCCAGCTCCAGCGGGGGCGGCACAGATACGCAGTATTTT.

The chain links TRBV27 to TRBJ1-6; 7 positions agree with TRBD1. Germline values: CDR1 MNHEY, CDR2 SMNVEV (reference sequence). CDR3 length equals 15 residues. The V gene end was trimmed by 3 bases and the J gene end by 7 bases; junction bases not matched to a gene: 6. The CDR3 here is CASSFATGTNSPLHF. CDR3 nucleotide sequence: TGTGCCAGCAGTTTCGCGACAGGGACAAATTCACCCCTCCACTTT.

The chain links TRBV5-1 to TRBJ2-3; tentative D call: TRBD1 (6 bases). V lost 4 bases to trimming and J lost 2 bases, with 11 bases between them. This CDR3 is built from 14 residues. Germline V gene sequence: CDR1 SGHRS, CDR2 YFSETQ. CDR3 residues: CASSPGENTDTQYF. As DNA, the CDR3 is TGCGCCAGCAGCCCAGGGGAAAACACAGATACGCAGTATTTT. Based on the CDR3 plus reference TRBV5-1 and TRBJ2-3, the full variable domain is KAGVTQTPRYLIKTRGQQVTLSCSPISGHRSVSWYQQTPGQGLQFLFEYFSETQRNKGNFPGRFSGRQFSNSRSEMNVSTLELGDSALYLCASSPGENTDTQYFGPGTRLTVL.

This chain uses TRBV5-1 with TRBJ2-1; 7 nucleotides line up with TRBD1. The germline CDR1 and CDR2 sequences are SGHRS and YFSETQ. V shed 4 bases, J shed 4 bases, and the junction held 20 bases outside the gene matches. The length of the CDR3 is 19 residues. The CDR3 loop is CASSPLIIPGQSSYNEQFF. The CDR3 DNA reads TGCGCCAGCAGCCCACTCATAATTCCGGGACAGAGTTCATACAATGAGCAGTTCTTC.

CDR3 sequence: CASSLAPGTDTQYF. The CDR3 DNA sequence: TGCGCCAGCAGCTTGGCACCGGGAACAGATACGCAGTATTTT. V usage is TRBV5-1 and J usage is TRBJ2-3, with a weak D call TRBD2 (5 bases). CDR1 is SGHRS, CDR2 YFSETQ, per germline. V dropped 0 bases and J dropped 3 bases, with 8 bases sitting between them. The CDR3 has 14 residues.

For the CDR3, the DNA is TGTGCCACCAGCAGAGATACGGTTAGTTCACCCCTCCACTTT. Translation: CATSRDTVSSPLHF. The chain has TRBV15 and TRBJ1-6; D gene ambiguous. The CDR3 is made up of 14 amino acids. Looked up from germline, CDR1 is LNHNV and CDR2 is YYDKDF (reference sequence). V gave up 0 bases and J gave up 9 bases, with 9 bases separating them.

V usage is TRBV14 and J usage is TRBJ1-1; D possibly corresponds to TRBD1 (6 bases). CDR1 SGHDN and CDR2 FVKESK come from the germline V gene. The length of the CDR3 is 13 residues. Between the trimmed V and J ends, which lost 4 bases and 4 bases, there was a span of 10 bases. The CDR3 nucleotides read TGTGCCAGCAGCCTCGACAGGAGCACTGAAGCTTTCTTT. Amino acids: CASSLDRSTEAFF.

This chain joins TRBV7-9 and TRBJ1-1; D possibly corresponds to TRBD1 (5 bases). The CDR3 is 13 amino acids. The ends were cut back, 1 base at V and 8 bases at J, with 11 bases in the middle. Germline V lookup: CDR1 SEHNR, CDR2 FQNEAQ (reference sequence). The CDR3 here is CASSLGIRVEAFF. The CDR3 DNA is TGTGCCAGCAGCTTAGGAATCAGGGTAGAAGCTTTCTTT.

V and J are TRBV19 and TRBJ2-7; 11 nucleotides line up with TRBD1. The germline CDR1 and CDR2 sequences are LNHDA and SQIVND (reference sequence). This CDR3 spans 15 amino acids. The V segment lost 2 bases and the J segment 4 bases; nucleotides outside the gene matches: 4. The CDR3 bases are TGTGCCAGTAGTATACTGGGACAGGGGGGTTACGAGCAGTACTTC. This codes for CASSILGQGGYEQYF.

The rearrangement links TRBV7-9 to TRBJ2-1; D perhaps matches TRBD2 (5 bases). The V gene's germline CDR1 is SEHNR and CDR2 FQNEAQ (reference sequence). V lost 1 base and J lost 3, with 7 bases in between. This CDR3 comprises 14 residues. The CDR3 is CASSLGGNYNEQFF. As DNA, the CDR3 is TGTGCCAGCAGCTTAGGAGGGAACTACAATGAGCAGTTCTTC.

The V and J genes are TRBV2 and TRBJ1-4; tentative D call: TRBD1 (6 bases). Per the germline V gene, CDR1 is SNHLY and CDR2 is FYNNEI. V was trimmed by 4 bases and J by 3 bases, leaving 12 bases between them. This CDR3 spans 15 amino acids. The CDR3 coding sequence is TGTGCCAGCAGTGGCTGGGACACCTCTAATGAAAAACTGTTTTTT. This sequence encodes CASSGWDTSNEKLFF.

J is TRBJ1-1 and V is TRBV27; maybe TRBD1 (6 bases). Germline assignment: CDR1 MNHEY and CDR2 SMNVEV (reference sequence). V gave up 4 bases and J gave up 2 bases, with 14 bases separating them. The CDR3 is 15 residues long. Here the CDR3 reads CASSSPGERNTEAFF. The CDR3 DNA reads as TGTGCCAGCAGTTCCCCAGGGGAAAGAAACACTGAAGCTTTCTTT.

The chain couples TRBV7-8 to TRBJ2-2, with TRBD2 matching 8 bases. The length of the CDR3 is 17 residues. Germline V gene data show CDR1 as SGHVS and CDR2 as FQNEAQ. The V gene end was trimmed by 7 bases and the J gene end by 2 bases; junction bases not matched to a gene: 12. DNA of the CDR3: TGTGCCAGCACCTTCCGGAGGGGGACTAGAAACACCGGGGAGCTGTTTTTT. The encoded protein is CASTFRRGTRNTGELFF.

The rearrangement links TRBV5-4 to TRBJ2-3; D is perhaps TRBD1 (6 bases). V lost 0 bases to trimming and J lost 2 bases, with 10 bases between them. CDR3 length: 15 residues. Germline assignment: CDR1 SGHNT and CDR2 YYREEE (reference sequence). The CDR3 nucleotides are TGTGCCAGCAGCTTGGACAGGGTGCCCACAGATACGCAGTATTTT. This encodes CASSLDRVPTDTQYF.

The chain's CDR3 is CASSPGGGYEQFF. CDR3 nucleotides: TGTGCCAGCAGTCCCGGGGGAGGCTATGAGCAGTTCTTC. V and J are TRBV28 and TRBJ2-1; perhaps TRBD2 as D (6 bases). The CDR3 totals 13 residues. The germline V and J ends were trimmed by 5 bases and 8 bases, with 13 bases remaining between them. The germline CDR1 and CDR2 sequences are MDHEN and SYDVKM. The whole variable domain, filled in from reference TRBV28 and TRBJ2-1, reads DVKVTQSSRYLVKRTGEKVFLECVQDMDHENMFWYRQDPGLGLRLIYFSYDVKMKEKGDIPEGYSVSREKKERFSLILESASTNQTSMYLCASSPGGGYEQFFGPGTRLTVL.

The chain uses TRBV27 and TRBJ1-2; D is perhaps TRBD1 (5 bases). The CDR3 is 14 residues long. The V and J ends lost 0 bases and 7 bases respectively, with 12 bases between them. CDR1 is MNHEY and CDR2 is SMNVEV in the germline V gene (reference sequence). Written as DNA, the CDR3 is TGTGCCAGCAGTTTATCAGGCGCGGGGGTTGGCTACACCTTC. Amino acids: CASSLSGAGVGYTF.

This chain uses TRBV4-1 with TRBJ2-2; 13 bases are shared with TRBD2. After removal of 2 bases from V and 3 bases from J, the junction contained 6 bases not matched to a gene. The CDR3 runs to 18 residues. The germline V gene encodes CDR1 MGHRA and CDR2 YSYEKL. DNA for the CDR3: TGCGCCAGCAGCCAAACCTTGACTAGCGGGGGGCACACCGGGGAGCTGTTTTTT. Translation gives CASSQTLTSGGHTGELFF.